Following are 19 T cell receptor beta chains from one sample sequenced in a study of CD8+CD57+ T cells in acquired aplastic anemia. The template for TCR beta VDJ and CDR3 sequence profiling was genomic DNA. Each CDR3 protein is one row after TCRdb ran MiXCR on the reads. The sample has roughly 80,000 distinct CDR3 sequences; approximately 46% are singletons. Material: sorted CD4+, CD8+, or CD8+CD57+ T cells (not recorded which) from PBMCs. Receptors originate from a human donor in good health, serving as a control.

At least ten counts were recorded for this clonotype. The chain combines TRBV25-1 with TRBJ2-3, with D maybe TRBD2 (6 bases). V lost 6 bases, J lost 0 bases, and 22 bases lay in between. The CDR3 loop spans 18 amino acids. From germline, CDR1 is MGHDK and CDR2 SYGVNS. The CDR3 loop is CASSTSRLGLASTDTQYF. DNA for the CDR3: TGTGCCAGCAGCACCAGCCGGTTAGGGCTAGCGAGCACAGATACGCAGTATTTT. Based on the CDR3 plus reference TRBV25-1 and TRBJ2-3, the full variable domain is EADIYQTPRYLVIGTGKKITLECSQTMGHDKMYWYQQDPGMELHLIHYSYGVNSTEKGDLSSESTVSRIRTEHFPLTLESARPSHTSQYLCASSTSRLGLASTDTQYFGPGTRLTVL.

This clonotype came up many times. The chain carries TRBV7-9 and TRBJ1-2; 9 nucleotides match TRBD1. V dropped 5 bases and J dropped 7; count of bases not matched to a gene: 5. The germline gives CDR1 SEHNR, CDR2 FQNEAQ (reference sequence). The length of the CDR3 is 13 residues. In DNA form, the CDR3 reads TGTGCCAGCAGCGTAAACAGGGGGCCTGGCTACACCTTC. It encodes CASSVNRGPGYTF.

The table lists this clonotype with a count of one. The DNA for the CDR3 is TGCGCCAGCAGTGAGTCGAAGGGATTCAATCAGCCCCAGCATTTT. The encoded protein is CASSESKGFNQPQHF. V gene TRBV10-2 combines with J gene TRBJ1-5; D gene unclear. V was cut by 0 bases and J by 3 bases, with 9 bases left in between. This CDR3 comprises 15 residues. Germline V lookup: CDR1 WSHSY, CDR2 SAAADI.

V is TRBV2 and J is TRBJ1-6, with 7 nucleotides matching TRBD1. Germline CDR1 SNHLY, CDR2 FYNNEI. This CDR3 region has 14 residues. The J segment lost 10 bases and the V segment lost 6 bases, leaving 9 bases of the junction unmatched. CDR3 amino acids: CASRGQIGMSPLHF. The CDR3, as DNA: TGTGCCAGCAGGGGACAGATTGGGATGTCACCCCTCCACTTT.

The sample holds many counts of this clonotype. The rearrangement links TRBV24-1 to TRBJ1-1; a weak D match, TRBD1 (5 bases). Trimming removed 7 bases from V and 8 bases from J, with 10 bases in between. The CDR3 length is 11 residues. Germline V CDR1 and CDR2: KGHDR, SFDVKD. This chain's CDR3 is CATRGTVEAFF. The CDR3 DNA follows: TGTGCCACCAGAGGGACGGTCGAAGCTTTCTTT.

This clonotype was seen ten or more times. The rearrangement links TRBV7-9 to TRBJ1-3, with a possible D match to TRBD1 (5 bases). Germline CDR1 reads SEHNR; CDR2 reads FQNEAQ (reference sequence). There are 15 residues in the CDR3. Trimming took off 5 bases at V and 0 bases at J, with 11 bases between the two ends. The DNA of the CDR3 is TGTGCCAGCAGCCATCAGGGAGGCTCTGGAAACACCATATATTTT. It specifies CASSHQGGSGNTIYF.

The CDR3 sequence: CASSLFGGEAFF. The DNA of the CDR3 is TGTGCCAGCAGCTTATTCGGTGGCGAAGCTTTCTTT. The rearrangement links TRBV7-3 to TRBJ1-1; D gene uncertain. The CDR3 sequence is 12 residues long. The germline V and J ends were trimmed by 2 bases and 8 bases, with 9 bases remaining between them. Looked up from germline, CDR1 is SGHTA and CDR2 is FQGTGA.

This sequence joins TRBV19 and TRBJ1-1; 7 positions match TRBD1. The CDR3 runs 14 residues. The V and J ends lost 5 bases and 1 base, in that order; junction bases with no gene match: 4. CDR1 is LNHDA, CDR2 SQIVND, per germline (reference sequence). This chain's CDR3 is CASSFRQGNTEAFF. The CDR3, as DNA: TGTGCCAGTAGTTTTAGACAGGGGAACACTGAAGCTTTCTTT.

Ten or more counts support this clonotype. The chain employs TRBV9 and TRBJ1-4; TRBD1 is a possible D gene (5 bases). The CDR3 loop spans 13 amino acids. Germline CDR1 and CDR2: SGDLS and YYNGEE. V was trimmed by 0 bases and J by 7 bases, leaving 7 bases between them. This CDR3 reads CASSVGGGEKLFF. In nucleotides, the CDR3 is TGTGCCAGCAGCGTAGGCGGGGGTGAAAAACTGTTTTTT. Variable domain in full (rest from reference TRBV9 and TRBJ1-4): DSGVTQTPKHLITATGQRVTLRCSPRSGDLSVYWYQQSLDQGLQFLIQYYNGEERAKGNILERFSAQQFPDLHSELNLSSLELGDSALYFCASSVGGGEKLFFGSGTQLSVL.

This clonotype was picked up a small number of times. The CDR3 loop reads CASSFFQGGSPLHF. CDR3 DNA: TGTGCCAGCAGCTTTTTTCAGGGGGGTTCACCCCTCCACTTT. This chain joins TRBV13 and TRBJ1-6; 7 bases fit TRBD1. Germline assignment: CDR1 PRHDT and CDR2 FYEKMQ (reference sequence). Losses at the gene ends were 3 bases for V and 9 bases for J; bases not matched to a gene: 5. The CDR3 has 14 residues.

This clonotype was picked up many times. V usage is TRBV20-1 and J usage is TRBJ2-7; D unresolved. Trimming removed 0 bases from V and 0 bases from J, with 9 bases in between. The CDR3 is 14 amino acids. Per the germline V gene, CDR1 is DFQATT and CDR2 is SNEGSKA (reference sequence). For the CDR3, the DNA is TGCAGTGCTAGAGATCCGGGTAGCTCCTACGAGCAGTACTTC. The encoded protein is CSARDPGSSYEQYF.

The rearrangement links TRBV11-2 to TRBJ1-1, with a tentative D call TRBD1 (6 bases). Between the trimmed V and J ends, which lost 3 bases and 11 bases, there was a span of 16 bases. CDR1 is SGHAT and CDR2 is FQNNGV in the germline V gene. There are 13 residues in the CDR3. The CDR3 sequence: CASSLGGGARAFF. The CDR3 nucleotides are TGTGCCAGCAGCTTGGGAGGGGGGGCACGGGCTTTCTTT.

This clonotype is a singleton in its sample. The genes are TRBV12-3 or TRBV12-4 and TRBJ2-1; 13 bases map to TRBD2. Unmatched junction bases numbered 15, after V lost 4 bases and J lost 3 bases. This CDR3 is 20 amino acids long. The CDR3 here is CASSSPLGTSGEHRYNEQFF. For the CDR3, the DNA is TGTGCCAGCAGTTCCCCCCTCGGGACTAGCGGGGAACATCGCTACAATGAGCAGTTCTTC.

This clonotype was counted ten times or more. The J gene is TRBJ2-1, the V gene TRBV7-9; the match to TRBD2 covers 8 bases. In germline, CDR1 is SEHNR, CDR2 FQNEAQ (reference sequence). The junction had 8 bases not matched to a gene; V was cut back by 4 bases and J by 3 bases. The CDR3 consists of 16 residues. The CDR3 sequence: CASSSELAANYNEQFF. The CDR3 DNA follows: TGTGCCAGCAGCTCCGAACTAGCGGCAAACTACAATGAGCAGTTCTTC. Drawing the rest from reference TRBV7-9 and TRBJ2-1, the complete variable domain is DTGVSQNPRHKITKRGQNVTFRCDPISEHNRLYWYRQTLGQGPEFLTYFQNEAQLEKSRLLSDRFSAERPKGSFSTLEIQRTEQGDSAMYLCASSSELAANYNEQFFGPGTRLTVL.

A word on this clonotype: A much larger clone lies one base from this, so it may be a read error. The rearrangement joins TRBV12-3 or TRBV12-4 to TRBJ2-7, with D perhaps TRBD2 (6 bases). The CDR3 is 13 amino acids. CDR3 sequence: CASSYGPSSERYF. The CDR3 DNA sequence: TGTGCCAGCAGTTATGGACCATCTAGCGAGCGGTACTTC.

This clonotype has a count of ten or more. This chain connects TRBV12-3 or TRBV12-4 to TRBJ2-1, with 7 nucleotides matching TRBD2. This CDR3 comprises 14 residues. J lost 7 bases, V lost 5 bases, and 8 bases had no gene match. The CDR3 sequence is CASSHLTSLNEQFF. The DNA of the CDR3 is TGTGCCAGCAGTCACCTGACTAGCCTTAATGAGCAGTTCTTC.

This chain joins TRBV7-3 and TRBJ1-2; D is undetermined. This CDR3 comprises 13 residues. Looked up from germline, CDR1 is SGHTA and CDR2 is FQGTGA. V shed 2 bases and J shed 4 bases, with 8 bases lying between them. CDR3 DNA sequence: TGTGCCAGCAGCTTATACGATTTCTATGGCTACACCTTC. Its protein product is CASSLYDFYGYTF.

This clonotype was counted at least ten times. The chain uses TRBV20-1 and TRBJ2-1; TRBD1 is a possible D gene (6 bases). Per germline, CDR1 DFQATT and CDR2 SNEGSKA (reference sequence). V was trimmed by 6 bases and J by 5 bases, leaving 20 bases between them. The CDR3 sequence is 15 residues long. For the CDR3, the DNA is TGCAGTGCAAAACAACAGGGTAATAACGACAATGAGCAGTTCTTC. This gives the protein CSAKQQGNNDNEQFF.

This chain links TRBV24-1 with TRBJ2-2, with TRBD1 matching 11 bases. Germline assignment: CDR1 KGHDR and CDR2 SFDVKD. After removal of 3 bases from V and 7 bases from J, the junction contained 12 bases not matched to a gene. This CDR3 spans 18 amino acids. CDR3 nucleotide sequence: TGTGCCACCAGTGATCTCCGGACCGGGACAGGGGGATTCGGGGAGCTGTTTTTT. Its protein product is CATSDLRTGTGGFGELFF.